Listed here are 2 T cell receptor beta chains from one sample, sequenced in a study of blood T cell repertoires in COVID-19. Libraries were prepared by immunoSEQ multiplex PCR; TCRdb keeps only in-frame clonotypes and omits some of them. The data hold around 620,000 clones, with around 89% observed a single time. The sequenced sample consisted of peripheral blood. The receptors stem from a young woman with acute or convalescent COVID-19.

The chain has TRBV7-2 and TRBJ1-2, with D tentatively TRBD1 (6 bases). This CDR3 has 14 amino acids. V dropped 3 bases and J dropped 7 bases, with 15 bases sitting between them. Germline CDR1 is SGHTA and CDR2 is FQGNSA. The CDR3 DNA reads TGTGCCAGCAGCTTCTCGGGGGGCGCGGGTGGCTACACCTTC. Translating gives CASSFSGGAGGYTF.

In this sample, this clone turned up a few times. The genes are TRBV28 and TRBJ1-4; 11 nucleotides line up with TRBD1. Germline assignment: CDR1 MDHEN and CDR2 SYDVKM. CDR3 length: 16 amino acids. The ends lost 3 bases at V and 5 bases at J; junction bases unmatched: 5. For the CDR3, the DNA is TGTGCCAGCAGTTTCCCGGGACAGGGGGTAAATGAAAAACTGTTTTTT. This codes for CASSFPGQGVNEKLFF.